This TCR beta chain was recorded in a study of T cells after yellow fever vaccination. Study-wide background: For low cell numbers, libraries were made with SMART-Seq v4 Ultra Low Input. The study, taken as a whole, reports: Some clonotypes were seen in both the CD4 and the CD8 compartments. These made up a small share and likely arose from convergent recombination.

This clonotype was observed a handful of times. Its antigen is unidentified. TCRdb reanalysed the 5' RACE reads using MiXCR and keeps one entry per CDR3 protein. The table has approximately 550,000 distinct CDR3 sequences, 15% to 20% seen once. The trim removed 6 bases at V and 2 bases at J, leaving 6 bases unmatched. The CDR3 consists of 15 residues. The material sequenced was PBMCs, taken 15 days after the yellow fever booster vaccination. The TCR was taken from a man younger than 45 who received the YFV17D yellow fever vaccine. V gene TRBV12-3 or TRBV12-4 combines with J gene TRBJ2-1, with 8 bases aligning to TRBD2. The CDR3: CASSRSGVAYNEQFF. In DNA, the CDR3 is TGTGCCAGCAGCCGTAGCGGGGTGGCCTACAATGAGCAGTTCTTC.